This is a list of T cell receptor beta chains from one sample in a study of blood T cell repertoires in COVID-19. TCRdb's table, derived via immunoSEQ multiplex PCR, lists solely in-frame clones and lacks some. The repertoire has 200,000 to 250,000 clones, 90% of them found once; the top ten carry approximately 16%. Sequenced sample: PBMCs or T cells enriched from blood (not recorded which). These receptors were collected from a man younger than 40 who had been exposed to COVID-19. The CDR3 runs from the conserved cysteine through the conserved F or W. Fields, in order: CDR3 length, clone size, J gene, V gene, D gene, CDR3 DNA, CDR3 protein. D genes are given only for firm matches. Clone size, where shown, is once, few, many, or a class for clones that have expanded.

16 - TRBJ2-2 TRBV20-1 TRBD2 TGCAGTGCTAGTTCGCTAGCGGGGGGGAACACCGGGGAGCTGTTTTTT CSASSLAGGNTGELFF
16 - TRBJ2-7 TRBV5-1 TRBD2 TGCGCCAGCAGCTCTCGACTAGCGGGGGGGCCCTACGAGCAGTACTTC CASSSRLAGGPYEQYF
16 - TRBJ1-3 TRBV19 - TGTGCCAGTAGCCTCGGGGGTACCTTCTCTGGAAACACCATATATTTT CASSLGGTFSGNTIYF
13 - TRBJ1-6 TRBV9 - TGTGCCAGCAGTCCGACAGGAGATTCACCCCTCCACTTT CASSPTGDSPLHF
13 - TRBJ1-5 TRBV30 - TGTGCCTGGAGTGGAGGGCGCAATCAGCCCCAGCATTTT CAWSGGRNQPQHF
16 once TRBJ2-7 TRBV7-2 - TGTGCCAGCAGCTTATATGCCGGACAGTCCCTAATGGAGCAGTACTTC CASSLYAGQSLMEQYF
13 once TRBJ2-2 TRBV7-3 - TGTGCCAGCAGCTCCAGGAACACCGGGGAGCTGTTTTTT CASSSRNTGELFF
18 - TRBJ2-1 TRBV7-3 TRBD2 TGTGCCAGCAGCTTAAGGGCCCGGGACTATAACTCCTACAATGAGCAGTTCTTC CASSLRARDYNSYNEQFF
15 - TRBJ2-1 TRBV7-9 TRBD2 TGTGCCAGCAGCTTAGACGGGGGGGCATACAATGAGCAGTTCTTC CASSLDGGAYNEQFF
13 - TRBJ1-2 TRBV5-6 - TGTGCCAGCAGCTTGCAAGGGGCAGGAGGCTACACCTTC CASSLQGAGGYTF
14 few TRBJ1-1 TRBV11-3 - TGTGCCAGCAGCCCAGGTGGGGCGCGGACTGAAGCTTTCTTT CASSPGGARTEAFF
13 - TRBJ1-6 TRBV6-5 - TGTGCCAGCAGTTACGGCCGCGGTTCACCCCTCCACTTT CASSYGRGSPLHF
15 - TRBJ1-4 TRBV15 TRBD1 TGTGCCACCAGCAAGACGGGACAGCTTAATGAAAAACTGTTTTTT CATSKTGQLNEKLFF
13 - TRBJ2-1 TRBV7-6 - TGTGCCAGCAGCCCCAGGGCATATTTTGAGCAGTTCTTC CASSPRAYFEQFF
13 - TRBJ1-1 TRBV6-5 - TGTGCCAGCTTCCTCCTTCTGAACACTGAAGCTTTCTTT CASFLLLNTEAFF
13 - TRBJ2-7 TRBV6-5 TRBD1 TGTGCCAGCAGATGGACAGGGGCCTACGAGCAGTACTTC CASRWTGAYEQYF
13 - TRBJ2-5 TRBV2 - TGTGCCAGCAGCGTTAATCTCCGGGAGACCCAGTACTTC CASSVNLRETQYF
16 - TRBJ1-6 TRBV10-3 - TGTGCCATCAGGGGGACTTGGGCAGGGAAAAATTCACCCCTCCACTTT CAIRGTWAGKNSPLHF
14 - TRBJ1-2 TRBV3-1/TRBV3-2 - TGTGCCAGCAGCCAAAACAACCGGCCAGGGGGCTACACCTTC CASSQNNRPGGYTF
13 once TRBJ1-2 TRBV9 - TGTGCCAGCAGCGTAGGGACAAGTCGAAGCTACACCTTC CASSVGTSRSYTF
14 - TRBJ2-2 TRBV2 - TGTGCCAGCAGAACAGACGCGAACACCGGGGAGCTGTTTTTT CASRTDANTGELFF
13 - TRBJ1-5 TRBV28 - TGTGCCAGCACCCTGGACACCCTAGAGCCCCAGCATTTT CASTLDTLEPQHF
15 - TRBJ2-7 TRBV7-9 TRBD1 TGTGCCAGCAGCGGAGGGACAGGGGCAAACTACGAGCAGTACTTC CASSGGTGANYEQYF
15 - TRBJ1-1 TRBV5-4 TRBD1 TGTGCCAGCAGCGAGGGACAGATTATGAACACTGAAGCTTTCTTT CASSEGQIMNTEAFF
14 - TRBJ1-6 TRBV5-4 - TGTGCCAGCAGCTTGGATGAGAGGGAAACAGCCCTCCACTTT CASSLDERETALHF
14 - TRBJ2-5 TRBV5-1 TRBD2 TGCGCCAGCAGCGGAGGACTAGCGTCCCCGACCCAGTACTTC CASSGGLASPTQYF
18 - TRBJ1-2 TRBV7-2 TRBD1 TGTGCCAGCAGCCCCCCTCTGTGGACAGGGGGAGTTAACTATGGCTACACCTTC CASSPPLWTGGVNYGYTF
14 - TRBJ2-2 TRBV11-3 - TGTGCCAGCAGCTTAGCCCTGAACACCGGGGAGCTGTTTTTT CASSLALNTGELFF
13 - TRBJ2-7 TRBV12-3/TRBV12-4 - TGTGCCAGCAGTTTAGACAGCTCCTACGAGCAGTACTTC CASSLDSSYEQYF
12 - TRBJ1-1 TRBV2 - TGTGCCAGCGTCGAAGAGCGGACTGAAGCTTTCTTT CASVEERTEAFF
14 - TRBJ2-2 TRBV2 - TGTGCCAGCAGGCCTCAGCGGGTCACCGGGGAGCTGTTTTTT CASRPQRVTGELFF
12 - TRBJ2-7 TRBV19 - TGTGCCAGTAGTTCGGCGGGGTACGAGCAGTACTTC CASSSAGYEQYF
17 - TRBJ2-4 TRBV11-2 - TGTGCCAGCAGTCCCCTAGGAGGTACGCTAGCCAAAAACATTCAGTACTTC CASSPLGGTLAKNIQYF
16 - TRBJ2-3 TRBV7-2 TRBD2 TGTGCCAGCAGCTTAAACGGGAGGAGGTCGGGAGATACGCAGTATTTT CASSLNGRRSGDTQYF
16 once TRBJ2-3 TRBV7-6 TRBD2 TGTGCCAGCAGCTCGGAGGGCGGGGGGCCTACAGATACGCAGTATTTT CASSSEGGGPTDTQYF
13 - TRBJ1-4 TRBV5-1 - TGCGCCAGCAGCTTGGGGACTGGGGAAAAACTGTTTTTT CASSLGTGEKLFF